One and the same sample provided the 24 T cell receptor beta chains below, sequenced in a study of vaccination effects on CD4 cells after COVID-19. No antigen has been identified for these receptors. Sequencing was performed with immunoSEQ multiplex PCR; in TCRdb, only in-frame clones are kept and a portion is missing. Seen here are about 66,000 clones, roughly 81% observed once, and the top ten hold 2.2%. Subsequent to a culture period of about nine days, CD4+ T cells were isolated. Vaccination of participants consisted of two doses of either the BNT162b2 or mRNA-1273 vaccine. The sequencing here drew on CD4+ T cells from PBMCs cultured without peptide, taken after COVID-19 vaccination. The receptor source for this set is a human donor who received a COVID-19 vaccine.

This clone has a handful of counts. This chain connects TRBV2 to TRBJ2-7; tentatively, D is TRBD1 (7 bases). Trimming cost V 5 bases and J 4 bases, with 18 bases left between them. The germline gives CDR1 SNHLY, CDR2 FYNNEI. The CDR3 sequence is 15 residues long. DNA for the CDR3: TGTGCCAGCAGTCCCCTTGGGCCAGGGGGGTACGAGCAGTACGTC. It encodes CASSPLGPGGYEQYV.

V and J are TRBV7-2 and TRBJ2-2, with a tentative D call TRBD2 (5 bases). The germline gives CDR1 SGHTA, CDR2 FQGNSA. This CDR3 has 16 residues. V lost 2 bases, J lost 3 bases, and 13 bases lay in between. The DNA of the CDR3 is TGTGCCAGCAGCTTAAAGTTCCAGCGGTACACCGGGGAGCTGTTTTTT. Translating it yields CASSLKFQRYTGELFF.

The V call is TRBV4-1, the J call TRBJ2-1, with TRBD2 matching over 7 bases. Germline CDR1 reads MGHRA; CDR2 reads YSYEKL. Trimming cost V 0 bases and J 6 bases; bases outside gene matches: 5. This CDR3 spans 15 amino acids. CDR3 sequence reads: CASSQEGGGANEQFF. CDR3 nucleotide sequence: TGCGCCAGCAGCCAAGAAGGCGGGGGAGCCAATGAGCAGTTCTTC.

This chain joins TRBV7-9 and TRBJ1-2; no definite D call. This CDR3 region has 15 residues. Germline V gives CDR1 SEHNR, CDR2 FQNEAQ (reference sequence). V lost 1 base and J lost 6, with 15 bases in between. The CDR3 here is CASSLESGKDNGYTF. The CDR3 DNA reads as TGTGCCAGCAGCTTAGAATCTGGGAAAGACAATGGCTACACCTTC.

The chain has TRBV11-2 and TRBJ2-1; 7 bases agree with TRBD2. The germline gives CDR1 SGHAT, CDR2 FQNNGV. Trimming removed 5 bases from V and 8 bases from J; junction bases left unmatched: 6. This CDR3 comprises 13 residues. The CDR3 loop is CASSQRLAYEQFF. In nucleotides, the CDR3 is TGTGCCAGCAGCCAGAGACTAGCATATGAGCAGTTCTTC.

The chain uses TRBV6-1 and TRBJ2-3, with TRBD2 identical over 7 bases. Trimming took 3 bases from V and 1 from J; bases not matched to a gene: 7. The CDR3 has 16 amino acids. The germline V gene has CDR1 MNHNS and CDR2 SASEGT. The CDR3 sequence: CASSDIGLVGTDTQYF. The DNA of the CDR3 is TGTGCCAGCAGTGACATCGGACTAGTCGGCACAGATACGCAGTATTTT.

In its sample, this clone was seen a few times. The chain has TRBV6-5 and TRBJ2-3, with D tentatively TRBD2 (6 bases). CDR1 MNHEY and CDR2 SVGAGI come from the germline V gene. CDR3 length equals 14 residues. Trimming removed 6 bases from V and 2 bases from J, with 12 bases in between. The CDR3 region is CASSLRGNTDTQYF. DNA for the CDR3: TGTGCCAGCAGCCTCCGGGGGAACACAGATACGCAGTATTTT.

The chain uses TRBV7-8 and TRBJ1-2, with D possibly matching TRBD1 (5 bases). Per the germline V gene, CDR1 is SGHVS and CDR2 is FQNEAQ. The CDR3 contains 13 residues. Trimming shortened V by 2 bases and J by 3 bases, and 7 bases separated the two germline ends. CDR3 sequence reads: CASSLFRDYGYTF. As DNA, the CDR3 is TGTGCCAGCAGCTTATTCAGGGACTATGGCTACACCTTC.

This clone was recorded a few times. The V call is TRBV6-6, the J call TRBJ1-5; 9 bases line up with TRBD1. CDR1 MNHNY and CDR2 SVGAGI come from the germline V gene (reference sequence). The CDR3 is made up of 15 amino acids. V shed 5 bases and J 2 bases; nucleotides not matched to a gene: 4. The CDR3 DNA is TGTGCCAGCAGTCGACAGGGGGTTGGCAATCAGCCCCAGCATTTT. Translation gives CASSRQGVGNQPQHF.

The CDR3 nucleotides read TGTGCCAGCAGCTTGCCTAGCGGGGGGCAAGAGACCCAGTACTTC. As protein: CASSLPSGGQETQYF. V and J are TRBV5-7 and TRBJ2-5; TRBD2 aligns across 11 bases. TRBV5-7 is labeled an ORF, and its function is uncertain. The CDR3 is 15 amino acids. The V gene end was trimmed by 1 base and the J gene end by 2 bases; junction bases not matched to a gene: 1.

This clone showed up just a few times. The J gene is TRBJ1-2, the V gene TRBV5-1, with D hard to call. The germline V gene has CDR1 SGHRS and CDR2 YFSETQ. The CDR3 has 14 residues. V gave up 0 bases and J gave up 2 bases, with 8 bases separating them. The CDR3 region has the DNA TGCGCCAGCAGCTTGGAGGGCGGGAACTATGGCTACACCTTC. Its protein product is CASSLEGGNYGYTF.

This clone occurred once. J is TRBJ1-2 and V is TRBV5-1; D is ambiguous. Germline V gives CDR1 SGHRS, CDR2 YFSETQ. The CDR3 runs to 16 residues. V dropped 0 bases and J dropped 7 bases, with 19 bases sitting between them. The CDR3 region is CASSLVDSPTTIGYTF. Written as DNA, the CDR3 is TGCGCCAGCAGCTTGGTGGACTCACCTACGACTATTGGCTACACCTTC.

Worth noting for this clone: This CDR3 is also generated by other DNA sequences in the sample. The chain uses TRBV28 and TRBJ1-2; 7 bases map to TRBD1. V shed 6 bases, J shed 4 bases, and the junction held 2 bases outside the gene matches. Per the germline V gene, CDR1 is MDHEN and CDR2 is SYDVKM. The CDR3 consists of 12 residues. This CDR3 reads CASRPGGYGYTF. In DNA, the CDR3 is TGTGCCAGCAGACCAGGGGGCTATGGCTACACCTTC.

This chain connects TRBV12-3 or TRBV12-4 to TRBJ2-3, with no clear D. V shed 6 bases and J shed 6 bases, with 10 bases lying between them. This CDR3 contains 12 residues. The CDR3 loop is CASRGSVDTQYF. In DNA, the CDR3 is TGTGCCAGCAGGGGTTCAGTGGATACGCAGTATTTT.

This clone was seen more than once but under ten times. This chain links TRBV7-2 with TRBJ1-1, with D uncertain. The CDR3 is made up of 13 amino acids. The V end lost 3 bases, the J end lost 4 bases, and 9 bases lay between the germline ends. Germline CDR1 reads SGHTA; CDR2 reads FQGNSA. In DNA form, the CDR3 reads TGTGCCAGCAGCTTTTCGGTCGGCACTGAAGCTTTCTTT. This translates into CASSFSVGTEAFF.

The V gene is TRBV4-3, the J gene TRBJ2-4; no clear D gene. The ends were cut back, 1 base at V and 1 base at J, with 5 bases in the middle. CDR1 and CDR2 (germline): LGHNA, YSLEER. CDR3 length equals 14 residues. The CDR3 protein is CASSQGVAKNIQYF. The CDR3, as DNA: TGCGCCAGCAGCCAAGGTGTGGCCAAAAACATTCAGTACTTC.

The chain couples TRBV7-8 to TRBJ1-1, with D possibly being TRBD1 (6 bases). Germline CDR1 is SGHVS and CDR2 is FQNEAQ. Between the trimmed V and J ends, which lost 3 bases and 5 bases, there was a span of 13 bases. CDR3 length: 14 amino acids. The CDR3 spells CASSFSTTGTEAFF. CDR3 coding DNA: TGTGCCAGCAGCTTCTCGACCACAGGGACTGAAGCTTTCTTT.

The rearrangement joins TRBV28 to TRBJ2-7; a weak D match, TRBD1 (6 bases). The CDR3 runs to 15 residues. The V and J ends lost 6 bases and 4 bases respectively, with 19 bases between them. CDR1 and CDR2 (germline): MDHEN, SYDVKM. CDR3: CASSSPGQQSYEQYV. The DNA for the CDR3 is TGTGCCAGCAGCTCCCCTGGACAGCAATCTTACGAGCAGTACGTC.

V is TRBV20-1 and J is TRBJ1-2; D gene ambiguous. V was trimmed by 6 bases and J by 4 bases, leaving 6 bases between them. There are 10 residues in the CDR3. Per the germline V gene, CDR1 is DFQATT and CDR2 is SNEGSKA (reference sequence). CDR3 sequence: CSAGSYGYTF. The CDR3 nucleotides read TGCAGTGCAGGGAGCTATGGCTACACCTTC.

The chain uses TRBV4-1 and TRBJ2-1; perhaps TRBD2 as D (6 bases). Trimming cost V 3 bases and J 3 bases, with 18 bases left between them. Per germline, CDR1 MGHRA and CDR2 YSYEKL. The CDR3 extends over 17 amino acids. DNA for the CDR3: TGCGCCAGCAGCCACCTCCCCGGGACTTCGATCTACAATGAGCAGTTCTTC. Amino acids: CASSHLPGTSIYNEQFF.

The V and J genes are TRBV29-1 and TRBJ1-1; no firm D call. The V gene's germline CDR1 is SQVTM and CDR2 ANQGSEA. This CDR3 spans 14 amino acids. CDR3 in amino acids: CSLGGGEGSTEAFF. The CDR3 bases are TGCAGTTTGGGAGGTGGGGAGGGTTCCACTGAAGCTTTCTTT.

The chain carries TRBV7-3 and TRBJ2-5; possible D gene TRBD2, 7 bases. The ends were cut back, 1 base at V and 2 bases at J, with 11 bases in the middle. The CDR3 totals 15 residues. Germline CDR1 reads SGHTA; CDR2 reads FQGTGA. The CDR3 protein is CASSLRGGTQETQYF. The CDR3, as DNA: TGTGCCAGCAGCTTAAGGGGGGGCACACAAGAGACCCAGTACTTC.

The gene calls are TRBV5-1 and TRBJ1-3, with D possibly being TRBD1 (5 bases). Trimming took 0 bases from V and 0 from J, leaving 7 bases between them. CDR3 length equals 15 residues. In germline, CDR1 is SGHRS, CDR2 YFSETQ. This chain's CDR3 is CASSLAGGSGNTIYF. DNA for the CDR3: TGCGCCAGCAGCTTGGCGGGGGGCTCTGGAAACACCATATATTTT.

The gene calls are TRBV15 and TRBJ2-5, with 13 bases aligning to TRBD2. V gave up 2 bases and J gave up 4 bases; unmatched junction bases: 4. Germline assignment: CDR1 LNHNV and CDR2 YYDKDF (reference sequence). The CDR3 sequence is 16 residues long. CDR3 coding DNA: TGTGCCACCAGCAGAACTAGCGGGGGGGCCACAGAGACCCAGTACTTC. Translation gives CATSRTSGGATETQYF.